The rows below give T cell receptor beta chains drawn from one sample of a study of CD8+ T cells in alopecia areata. Here immunoSEQ multiplex PCR was the method, and the copy in TCRdb shows in-frame clones only, minus some. The data contain roughly 76,000 clones, 29% of them seen just once; the ten biggest clones take up about 16%. The specimen comprised CD8+ T cells sorted from blood, sampled at week 4, from a patient treated with tofacitinib. The receptor set was obtained from a human donor with alopecia areata. Each CDR3 is given without its conserved first and last residue. Each record gives: V gene, CDR3 protein.

>TRBV2
ASSAGQGLVEQY
>TRBV28
ASWGLAPQGDTQY
>TRBV7-8
ASSLSGGQRDTQY
>TRBV7-2
ASSQEPSSYNEQF
>TRBV5-8
LDVAGLTDTQY
>TRBV28
ASRCRDRPINTEAF
>TRBV7-9
ASSPLAGASRDTQY
>TRBV30
AWGPFAGELF
>TRBV25-1
ASSVSGRTYEQY
>TRBV12-5
ASGFSGRGETQY
>TRBV29-1
SVAGGENTEAF
>TRBV29-1
SVERPISGRPGELF
>TRBV29-1
SVEGGYSNYGYT
>TRBV19
ASSRTSQPQH
>TRBV6-4
ASSDSGTSNEQF
>TRBV28
ASSLLQNQETQY
>TRBV30
AWSEVRELF
>TRBV7-6
ASSFMDRVTGELF
>TRBV27
ASSLSLWGGYT
>TRBV7-9
ASSSTGTGVYEQY
>TRBV7-9
ASSLGPTGDEKLF
>TRBV28
ASSLPPTEKNIQY
>TRBV5-1
ASSPGGFTTGYNEQF
>TRBV4-1
ASSQENRVQETQY
>TRBV15
ATSRGTSGTEEQF
>TRBV4-1
ASSQSTGIYEQY
>TRBV2
AVAGGMETQY
>TRBV7-9
ASSSDAIAGYNEQF
>TRBV11-2
ASSSSGRASVEQF
>TRBV23-1
ASSQLNRLDQPQH
>TRBV5-8
ASSLAPGQY
>TRBV2
ASIGTGGNYGYT
>TRBV7-9
ASSPGRDYGYT
>TRBV25-1
ASSGGQANQPQH
>TRBV30
AWSEGAISNTEAF
>TRBV9
ASSAEGNTDTQY
>TRBV7-9
ASRPDEDEWGYNEQF
>TRBV30
AWSVMMRETQY
>TRBV2
ASSEIGIYGYT
>TRBV15
ATSSSGRPTDTQY
>TRBV29-1
SVFVGTEAE
>TRBV9
ASSVSGLAINEQF
>TRBV27
ASSYVGKDKLF